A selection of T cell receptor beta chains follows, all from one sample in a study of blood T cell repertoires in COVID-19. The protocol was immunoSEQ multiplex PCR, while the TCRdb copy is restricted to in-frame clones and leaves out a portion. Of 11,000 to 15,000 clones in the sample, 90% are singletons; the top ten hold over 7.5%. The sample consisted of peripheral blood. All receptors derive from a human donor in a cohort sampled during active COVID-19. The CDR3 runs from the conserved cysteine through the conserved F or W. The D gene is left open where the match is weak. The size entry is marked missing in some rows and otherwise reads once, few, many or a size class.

CDR3 DNA: TGTGCCAGCTCACCACCGGCTAGCGGGGGCTACGCGGGAGGAGAGACCCAGTACTTC
CDR3 protein: CASSPPASGGYAGGETQYF
J gene: TRBJ2-5
D gene: TRBD2
V gene: TRBV18
clone size: .

CDR3 DNA: TGTGCCACCAGTCTTGGACAGGGGGCAAACCAGCCCCAGCATTTT
CDR3 protein: CATSLGQGANQPQHF
J gene: TRBJ1-5
D gene: TRBD1
V gene: TRBV24-1
clone size: .

CDR3 DNA: TGTGCCACCAGTGATCCGCTCGGGGGGACCGAGCAGTACTTC
CDR3 protein: CATSDPLGGTEQYF
J gene: TRBJ2-7
D gene: TRBD2
V gene: TRBV24-1
clone size: .

CDR3 DNA: TGTGCCAGCAACTCCGGGATAGGACAGGGCTCAAATTCACCCCTCCACTTT
CDR3 protein: CASNSGIGQGSNSPLHF
J gene: TRBJ1-6
D gene: TRBD1
V gene: TRBV19
clone size: .

CDR3 DNA: TGCGCCAGCAGCCAATTCGAGATCGGGGCGGGGGAGAAACTGTTTTTT
CDR3 protein: CASSQFEIGAGEKLFF
J gene: TRBJ1-4
D gene: .
V gene: TRBV4-1
clone size: .

CDR3 DNA: TGTGCCACAAAAGACAGAACAGATACGCAGTATTTT
CDR3 protein: CATKDRTDTQYF
J gene: TRBJ2-3
D gene: .
V gene: TRBV24-1
clone size: few

CDR3 DNA: TGTGCCAGTAACGACAGGGGGCATGAAAAACTGTTTTTT
CDR3 protein: CASNDRGHEKLFF
J gene: TRBJ1-4
D gene: TRBD1
V gene: TRBV19
clone size: .

CDR3 DNA: TGTGCCAGCAGCTTATACTACGAGCAGTACTTC
CDR3 protein: CASSLYYEQYF
J gene: TRBJ2-7
D gene: .
V gene: TRBV7-8
clone size: .

CDR3 DNA: TGTGCCAGCAGTGTACTAACCACAGGGCACGATACGCAGTATTTT
CDR3 protein: CASSVLTTGHDTQYF
J gene: TRBJ2-3
D gene: .
V gene: TRBV2
clone size: .

CDR3 DNA: TGTGCCAGCAGTTTTAGCGCGGGGGAGCAGTACTTC
CDR3 protein: CASSFSAGEQYF
J gene: TRBJ2-7
D gene: .
V gene: TRBV28
clone size: .

CDR3 DNA: TGTGCCTGGGACAGTGCAGATACGCAGTATTTT
CDR3 protein: CAWDSADTQYF
J gene: TRBJ2-3
D gene: .
V gene: TRBV30
clone size: once

CDR3 DNA: TGTGCCAGCAGCCCAGGACAGGGCCTTGAAGCTTTCTTT
CDR3 protein: CASSPGQGLEAFF
J gene: TRBJ1-1
D gene: TRBD1
V gene: TRBV7-9
clone size: .

CDR3 DNA: TGCGCCAGCAGCTCCGGGACAGGGACTAACTACGAGCAGTACTTC
CDR3 protein: CASSSGTGTNYEQYF
J gene: TRBJ2-7
D gene: TRBD1
V gene: TRBV5-1
clone size: .

CDR3 DNA: TGTGCCAGCAGCTCCCGAGCGGCTGTTGGTACGCAGTATTTT
CDR3 protein: CASSSRAAVGTQYF
J gene: TRBJ2-3
D gene: .
V gene: TRBV7-2
clone size: .

CDR3 DNA: TGTGCCAGCAGGGAACAGGGGCGGAACACTGAAGCTTTCTTT
CDR3 protein: CASREQGRNTEAFF
J gene: TRBJ1-1
D gene: TRBD1
V gene: TRBV2
clone size: .

CDR3 DNA: TGTGCCAGCAGTTACCCGAATTTCAGGGGGACAGGGCTCGGTTTT
CDR3 protein: CASSYPNFRGTGLGF
J gene: TRBJ1-5
D gene: TRBD1
V gene: TRBV6-5
clone size: .

CDR3 DNA: TGTGCCAGCAGCATCAGACTAGCGGGGGACAAAGAGACCCAGTACTTC
CDR3 protein: CASSIRLAGDKETQYF
J gene: TRBJ2-5
D gene: TRBD2
V gene: TRBV7-8
clone size: .

CDR3 DNA: TGTGCCTGGAGTGGAGCGGGAGGGGTAACCGGGGAGCTGTTTTTT
CDR3 protein: CAWSGAGGVTGELFF
J gene: TRBJ2-2
D gene: TRBD2
V gene: TRBV30
clone size: .

CDR3 DNA: TGTGCCAGCAGCTTAGATGAGGGCGAGCAGTACTTC
CDR3 protein: CASSLDEGEQYF
J gene: TRBJ2-7
D gene: .
V gene: TRBV11-3
clone size: .

CDR3 DNA: TGTGCCAGCAGTGAATCAGGGGGCAATCAGCCCCAGCATTTT
CDR3 protein: CASSESGGNQPQHF
J gene: TRBJ1-5
D gene: .
V gene: TRBV2
clone size: once

CDR3 DNA: TGTGCCAGCAGCCCAATGGCAGGGCTTCCTAATGAAAAACTGTTTTTT
CDR3 protein: CASSPMAGLPNEKLFF
J gene: TRBJ1-4
D gene: .
V gene: TRBV7-2
clone size: .

CDR3 DNA: TGTGCCAGCTCACCGGGGACACAGCAGTACTTC
CDR3 protein: CASSPGTQQYF
J gene: TRBJ2-7
D gene: .
V gene: TRBV18
clone size: .

CDR3 DNA: TGTGCCAGCAGCAATCCAAGGGGATTAACCGGGGAGCTGTTTTTT
CDR3 protein: CASSNPRGLTGELFF
J gene: TRBJ2-2
D gene: .
V gene: TRBV7-2
clone size: few

CDR3 DNA: TGTGCCAGCGTTAATGCAGGGGATCAGCCCCAGCATTTT
CDR3 protein: CASVNAGDQPQHF
J gene: TRBJ1-5
D gene: .
V gene: TRBV19
clone size: .

CDR3 DNA: TGCGCCAGCAGCTCCGGCGGGAGCCCAGATACGCAGTATTTT
CDR3 protein: CASSSGGSPDTQYF
J gene: TRBJ2-3
D gene: TRBD2
V gene: TRBV5-1
clone size: .

CDR3 DNA: TGTGCCTGGAGTGTAGACAGTATTGAGCAGTTCTTC
CDR3 protein: CAWSVDSIEQFF
J gene: TRBJ2-1
D gene: .
V gene: TRBV30
clone size: .

CDR3 DNA: TGTGCCAATACGGACAGTCTGGCTGGAAACACCATATATTTT
CDR3 protein: CANTDSLAGNTIYF
J gene: TRBJ1-3
D gene: .
V gene: TRBV2
clone size: few

CDR3 DNA: TGTGCCAGCAGCGTGACAGGTATAGCCAAAAACATTCAGTACTTC
CDR3 protein: CASSVTGIAKNIQYF
J gene: TRBJ2-4
D gene: .
V gene: TRBV2
clone size: .

CDR3 DNA: TGTGCCATCAGTTCTGCCGGGACAGGCTATGAAAAACTGTTTTTT
CDR3 protein: CAISSAGTGYEKLFF
J gene: TRBJ1-4
D gene: TRBD1
V gene: TRBV10-3
clone size: .

CDR3 DNA: TGTGCCAGCAGCCAAGCAGGACTAGCGGGAGGGCGTGGAGAGACCCAGTACTTC
CDR3 protein: CASSQAGLAGGRGETQYF
J gene: TRBJ2-5
D gene: TRBD2
V gene: TRBV4-2
clone size: .

CDR3 DNA: TGCGCCAGCAGTGCGGACAGGACCAGCTATGGCTACACCTTC
CDR3 protein: CASSADRTSYGYTF
J gene: TRBJ1-2
D gene: TRBD1
V gene: TRBV10-2
clone size: few

CDR3 DNA: TGTGCCAGCAGCATCACTAGCTCAGCCGCCTACGAGCAGTACTTC
CDR3 protein: CASSITSSAAYEQYF
J gene: TRBJ2-7
D gene: .
V gene: TRBV6-2/TRBV6-3
clone size: .

CDR3 DNA: TGTGCCAGCAGCCCACTAGCGGGTAACTACGAGCAGTACTTC
CDR3 protein: CASSPLAGNYEQYF
J gene: TRBJ2-7
D gene: TRBD2
V gene: TRBV7-8
clone size: .

CDR3 DNA: TGTGCCAGCAGTTACGGACTAGCGGAGACCCTTCACGAGCAGTACTTC
CDR3 protein: CASSYGLAETLHEQYF
J gene: TRBJ2-7
D gene: TRBD2
V gene: TRBV6-5
clone size: .

CDR3 DNA: TGTGCCAGCAGCTTAGCGCGGGGACAGGGGCTGGGAGAGCAGTACTTC
CDR3 protein: CASSLARGQGLGEQYF
J gene: TRBJ2-7
D gene: TRBD1
V gene: TRBV11-1
clone size: .

CDR3 DNA: TGCAGCGCCACCCCAGCTCGGGAACCCTATGGCTACACCTTC
CDR3 protein: CSATPAREPYGYTF
J gene: TRBJ1-2
D gene: .
V gene: TRBV29-1
clone size: .

CDR3 DNA: TGTGCCAGCAGCAAAGGTTGTAGACAGAGTTTCACAGATACGCAGTATTTT
CDR3 protein: CASSKGCRQSFTDTQYF
J gene: TRBJ2-3
D gene: .
V gene: TRBV21-1
clone size: .

CDR3 DNA: TGTGCCAGCAGCTTAGGGGCGGGGGGCATCGGCACCGGGGAGCTGTTTTTT
CDR3 protein: CASSLGAGGIGTGELFF
J gene: TRBJ2-2
D gene: TRBD2
V gene: TRBV7-8
clone size: .

CDR3 DNA: TGTGCCAGCTCACCAAAAAATAGCGGTAACACCGGGGAGCTGTTTTTT
CDR3 protein: CASSPKNSGNTGELFF
J gene: TRBJ2-2
D gene: .
V gene: TRBV18
clone size: once

CDR3 DNA: TGTGCCAGTAGTAGGACAGATTTATATAGCAATCAGCCCCAGCATTTT
CDR3 protein: CASSRTDLYSNQPQHF
J gene: TRBJ1-5
D gene: .
V gene: TRBV19
clone size: .

CDR3 DNA: TGCAGTGCTAGTACCGGACTAGCGGGAGGCCCCTCCCAGTTCTTC
CDR3 protein: CSASTGLAGGPSQFF
J gene: TRBJ2-1
D gene: TRBD2
V gene: TRBV20-1
clone size: .

CDR3 DNA: TGCGCCAGCAGCTTCGGACTACAAGAGACCCAGTACTTC
CDR3 protein: CASSFGLQETQYF
J gene: TRBJ2-5
D gene: .
V gene: TRBV5-1
clone size: .